This T cell receptor (beta chain) was obtained from a study of cytomegalovirus exposure and HLA in healthy donors. A remark on this clone: Compared with germline, one end of the junction differs, possibly owing to a read error.

In germline, CDR1 is SNHLY, CDR2 FYNNEI. The CDR3 covers 14 residues. In the PCR, 60 Vbeta and 13 Jbeta primers were used. Repertoires were generated with immunoSEQ multiplex PCR, while TCRdb's copy carries only in-frame clones and drops some. The sample data list some 150,000 clones. Sequences were obtained from PBMCs. V gene TRBV2 combines with J gene TRBJ2-1; the match to TRBD2 covers 9 bases. This TCR was sampled from a woman between 18 and 29 years old in good health and CMV-seropositive. Here the CDR3 reads CASSENPGLADPLF. In nucleotides, the CDR3 is TGTGCCAGCAGTGAAAACCCGGGACTAGCCGATCCTCTCTTC.